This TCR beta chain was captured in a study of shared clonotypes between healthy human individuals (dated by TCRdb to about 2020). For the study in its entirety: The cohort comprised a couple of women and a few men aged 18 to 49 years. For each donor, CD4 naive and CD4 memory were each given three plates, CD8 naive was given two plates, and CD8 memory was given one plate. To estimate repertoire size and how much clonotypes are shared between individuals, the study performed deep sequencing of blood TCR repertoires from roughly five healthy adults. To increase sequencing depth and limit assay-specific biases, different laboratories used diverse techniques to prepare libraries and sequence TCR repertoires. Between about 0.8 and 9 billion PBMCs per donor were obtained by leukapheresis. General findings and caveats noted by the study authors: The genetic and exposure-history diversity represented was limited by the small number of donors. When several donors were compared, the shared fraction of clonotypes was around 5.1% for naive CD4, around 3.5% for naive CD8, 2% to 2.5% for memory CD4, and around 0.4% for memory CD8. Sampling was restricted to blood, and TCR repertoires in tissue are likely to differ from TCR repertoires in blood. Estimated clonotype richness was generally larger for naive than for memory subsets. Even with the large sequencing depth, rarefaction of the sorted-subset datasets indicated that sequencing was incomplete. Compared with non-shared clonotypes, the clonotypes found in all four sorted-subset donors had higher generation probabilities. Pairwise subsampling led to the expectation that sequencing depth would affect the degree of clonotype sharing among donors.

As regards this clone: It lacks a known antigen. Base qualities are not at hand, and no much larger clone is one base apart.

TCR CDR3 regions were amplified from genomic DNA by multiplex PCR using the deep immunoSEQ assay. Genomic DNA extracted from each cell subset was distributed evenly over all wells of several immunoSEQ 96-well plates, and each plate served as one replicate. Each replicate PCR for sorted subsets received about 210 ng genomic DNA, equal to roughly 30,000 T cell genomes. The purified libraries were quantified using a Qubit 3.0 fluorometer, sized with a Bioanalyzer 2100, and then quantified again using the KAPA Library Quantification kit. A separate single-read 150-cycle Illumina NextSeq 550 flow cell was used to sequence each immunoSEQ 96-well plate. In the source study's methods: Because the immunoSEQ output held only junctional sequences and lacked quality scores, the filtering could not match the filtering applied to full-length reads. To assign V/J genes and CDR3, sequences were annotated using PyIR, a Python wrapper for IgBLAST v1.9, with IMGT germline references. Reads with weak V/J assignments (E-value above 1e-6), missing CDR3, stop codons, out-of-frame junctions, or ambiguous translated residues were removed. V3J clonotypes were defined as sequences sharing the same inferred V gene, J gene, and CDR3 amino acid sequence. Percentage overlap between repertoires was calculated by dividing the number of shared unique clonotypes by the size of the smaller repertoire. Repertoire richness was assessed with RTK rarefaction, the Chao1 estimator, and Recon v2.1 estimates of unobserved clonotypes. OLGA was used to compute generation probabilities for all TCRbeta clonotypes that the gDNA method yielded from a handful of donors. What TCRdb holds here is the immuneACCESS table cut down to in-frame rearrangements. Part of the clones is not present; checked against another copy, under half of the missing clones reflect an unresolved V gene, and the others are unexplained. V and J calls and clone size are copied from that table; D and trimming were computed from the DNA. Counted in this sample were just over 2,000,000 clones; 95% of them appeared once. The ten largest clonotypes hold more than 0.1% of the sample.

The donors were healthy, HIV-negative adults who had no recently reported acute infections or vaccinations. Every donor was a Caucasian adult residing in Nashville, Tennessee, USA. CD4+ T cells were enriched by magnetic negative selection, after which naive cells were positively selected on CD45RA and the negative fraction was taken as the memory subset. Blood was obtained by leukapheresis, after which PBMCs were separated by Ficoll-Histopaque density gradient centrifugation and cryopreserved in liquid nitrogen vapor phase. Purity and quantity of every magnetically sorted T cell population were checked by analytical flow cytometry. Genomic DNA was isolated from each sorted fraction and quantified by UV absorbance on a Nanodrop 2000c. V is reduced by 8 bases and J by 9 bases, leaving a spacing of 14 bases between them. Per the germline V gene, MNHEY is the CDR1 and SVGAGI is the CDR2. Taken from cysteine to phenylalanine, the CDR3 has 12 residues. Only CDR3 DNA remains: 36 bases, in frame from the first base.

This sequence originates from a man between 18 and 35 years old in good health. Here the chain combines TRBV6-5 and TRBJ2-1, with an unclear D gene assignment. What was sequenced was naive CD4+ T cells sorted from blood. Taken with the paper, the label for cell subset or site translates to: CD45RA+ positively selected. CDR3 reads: CASLESLTEQFF. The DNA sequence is TGTGCCAGCTTGGAGAGCCTAACTGAGCAGTTCTTC.